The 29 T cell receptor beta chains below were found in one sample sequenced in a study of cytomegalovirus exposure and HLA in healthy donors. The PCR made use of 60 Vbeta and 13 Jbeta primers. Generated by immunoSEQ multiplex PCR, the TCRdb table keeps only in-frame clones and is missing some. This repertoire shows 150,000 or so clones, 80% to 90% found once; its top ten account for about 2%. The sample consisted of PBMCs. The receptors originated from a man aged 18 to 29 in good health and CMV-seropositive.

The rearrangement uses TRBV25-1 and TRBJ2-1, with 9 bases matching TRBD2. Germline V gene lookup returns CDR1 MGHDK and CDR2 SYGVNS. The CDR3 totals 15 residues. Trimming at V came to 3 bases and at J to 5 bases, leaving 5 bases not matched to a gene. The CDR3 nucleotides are TGTGCCAGCAGTGAGGGAAGCGGGGGGAACAATGAGCAGTTCTTC. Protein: CASSEGSGGNNEQFF.

As DNA, the CDR3 is TGTGCCAGCAGCTTCAAGGGGCTAATGGGCGAAGCTTTCTTT. Translating gives CASSFKGLMGEAFF. V and J are TRBV7-2 and TRBJ1-1, with D possibly TRBD1 on 5 matching bases. Germline V gene data show CDR1 as SGHTA and CDR2 as FQGNSA. This CDR3 is 14 amino acids long. V lost 3 bases to trimming and J lost 8 bases, with 16 bases between them.

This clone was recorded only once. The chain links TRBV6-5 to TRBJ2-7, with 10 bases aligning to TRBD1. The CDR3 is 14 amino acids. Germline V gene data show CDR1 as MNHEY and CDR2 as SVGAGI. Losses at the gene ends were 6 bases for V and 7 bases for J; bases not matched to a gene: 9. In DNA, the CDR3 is TGTGCCAGCAGGGGGACAGGGGTGCGGTTGGAGCAGTACTTC. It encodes CASRGTGVRLEQYF.

The CDR3 DNA reads as TGTGCCAGTGCCAGCGGGAACCCGGGAGATACGCAGTATTTT. Amino acid sequence: CASASGNPGDTQYF. The chain carries TRBV19 and TRBJ2-3; TRBD2 agrees at 7 bases. The germline V gene encodes CDR1 LNHDA and CDR2 SQIVND (reference sequence). The CDR3 has 14 residues. V trimming: 8 bases; J trimming: 5 bases; junction bases outside the gene matches: 10. Full variable domain (rest looked up from reference TRBV19 and TRBJ2-3): DGGITQSPKYLFRKEGQNVTLSCEQNLNHDAMYWYRQDPGQGLRLIYYSQIVNDFQKGDIAEGYSVSREKKESFPLTVTSAQKNPTAFYLCASASGNPGDTQYFGPGTRLTVL.

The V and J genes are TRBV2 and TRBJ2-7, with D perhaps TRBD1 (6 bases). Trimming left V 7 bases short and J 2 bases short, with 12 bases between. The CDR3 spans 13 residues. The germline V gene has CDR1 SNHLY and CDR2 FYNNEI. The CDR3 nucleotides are TGTGCCAGCAATCGACGGACAGCCTACGAGCAGTACTTC. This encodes CASNRRTAYEQYF.

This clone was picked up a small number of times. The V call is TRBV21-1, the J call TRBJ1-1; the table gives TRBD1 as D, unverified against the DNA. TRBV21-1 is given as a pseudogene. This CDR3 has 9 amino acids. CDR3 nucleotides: TGTGCCAGCAGCGGCGAAGCTTTCTTT. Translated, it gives CASSGEAFF.

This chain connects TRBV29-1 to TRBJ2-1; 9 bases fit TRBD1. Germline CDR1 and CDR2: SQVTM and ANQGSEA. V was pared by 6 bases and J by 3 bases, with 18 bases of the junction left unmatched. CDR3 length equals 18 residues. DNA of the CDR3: TGCAGCGTCCTCGGATGTGGGACAGGGTTCCAAGGCTACAATGAGCAGTTCTTC. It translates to CSVLGCGTGFQGYNEQFF.

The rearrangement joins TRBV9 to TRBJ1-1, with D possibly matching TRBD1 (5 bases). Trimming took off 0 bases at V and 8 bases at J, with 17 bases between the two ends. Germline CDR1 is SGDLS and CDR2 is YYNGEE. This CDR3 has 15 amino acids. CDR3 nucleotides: TGTGCCAGCAGCGTAGGTCCCATGGCCGGGGGGGAAGCTTTCTTT. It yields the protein CASSVGPMAGGEAFF.

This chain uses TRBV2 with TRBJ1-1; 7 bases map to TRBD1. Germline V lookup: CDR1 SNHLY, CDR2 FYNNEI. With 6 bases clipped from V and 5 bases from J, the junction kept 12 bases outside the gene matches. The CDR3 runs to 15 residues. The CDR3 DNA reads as TGTGCCAGCAGACAATACAGGGGCGAAGATACTGAAGCTTTCTTT. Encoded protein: CASRQYRGEDTEAFF.

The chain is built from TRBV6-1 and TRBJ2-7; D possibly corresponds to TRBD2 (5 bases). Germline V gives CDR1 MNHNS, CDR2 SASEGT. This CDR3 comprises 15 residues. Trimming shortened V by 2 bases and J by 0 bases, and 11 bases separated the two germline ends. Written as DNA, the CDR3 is TGTGCCAGCAGTGAAACGGAAGGGAGCTCCTACGAGCAGTACTTC. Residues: CASSETEGSSYEQYF.

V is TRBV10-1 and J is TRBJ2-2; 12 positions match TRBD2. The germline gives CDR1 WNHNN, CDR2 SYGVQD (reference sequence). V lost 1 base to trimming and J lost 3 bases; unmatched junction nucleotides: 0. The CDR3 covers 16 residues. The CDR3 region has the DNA TGCGCCAGCAGTGAGTGGACTAGCGGGGACACCGGGGAGCTGTTTTTT. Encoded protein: CASSEWTSGDTGELFF.

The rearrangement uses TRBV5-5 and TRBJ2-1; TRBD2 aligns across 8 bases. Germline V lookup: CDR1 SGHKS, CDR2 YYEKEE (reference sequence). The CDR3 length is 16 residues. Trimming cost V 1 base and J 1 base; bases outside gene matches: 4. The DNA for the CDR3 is TGTGCCAGCAGCTTGCTTGCGGGGGGATCCTACAATGAGCAGTTCTTC. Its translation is CASSLLAGGSYNEQFF.

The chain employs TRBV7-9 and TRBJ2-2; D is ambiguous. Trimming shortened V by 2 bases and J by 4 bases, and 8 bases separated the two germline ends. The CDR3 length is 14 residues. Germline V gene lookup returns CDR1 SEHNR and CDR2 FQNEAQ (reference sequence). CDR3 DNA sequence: TGTGCCAGCAGCTTACAGGAAGTCACCGGGGAGCTGTTTTTT. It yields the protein CASSLQEVTGELFF. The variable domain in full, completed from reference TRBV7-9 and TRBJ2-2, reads DTGVSQNPRHKITKRGQNVTFRCDPISEHNRLYWYRQTLGQGPEFLTYFQNEAQLEKSRLLSDRFSAERPKGSFSTLEIQRTEQGDSAMYLCASSLQEVTGELFFGEGSRLTVL.

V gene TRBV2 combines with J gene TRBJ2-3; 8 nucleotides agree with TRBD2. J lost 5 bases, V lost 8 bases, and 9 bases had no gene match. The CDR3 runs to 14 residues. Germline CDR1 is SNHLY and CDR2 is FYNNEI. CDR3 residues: CASVAGGQGDTQYF. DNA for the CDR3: TGTGCCAGCGTGGCGGGGGGCCAAGGAGATACGCAGTATTTT.

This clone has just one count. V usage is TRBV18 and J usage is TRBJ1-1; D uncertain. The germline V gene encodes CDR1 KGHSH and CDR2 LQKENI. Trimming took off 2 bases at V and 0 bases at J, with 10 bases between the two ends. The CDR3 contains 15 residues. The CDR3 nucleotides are TGTGCCAGCTCACCAACGGGATCCGTGAACACTGAAGCTTTCTTT. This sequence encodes CASSPTGSVNTEAFF.

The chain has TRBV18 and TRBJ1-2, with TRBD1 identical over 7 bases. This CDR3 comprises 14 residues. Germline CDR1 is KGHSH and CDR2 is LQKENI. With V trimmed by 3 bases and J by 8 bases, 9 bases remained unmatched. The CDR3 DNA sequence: TGTGCCAGCTCACCGTCGACAGGGTCGGAGGGCTACACCTTC. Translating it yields CASSPSTGSEGYTF.

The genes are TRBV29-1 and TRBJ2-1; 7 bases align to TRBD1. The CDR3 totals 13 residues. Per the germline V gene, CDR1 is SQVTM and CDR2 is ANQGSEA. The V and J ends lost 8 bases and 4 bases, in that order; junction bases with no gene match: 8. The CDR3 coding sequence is TGCAGCTTCTCGACAGGGTTTTACAATGAGCAGTTCTTC. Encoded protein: CSFSTGFYNEQFF.

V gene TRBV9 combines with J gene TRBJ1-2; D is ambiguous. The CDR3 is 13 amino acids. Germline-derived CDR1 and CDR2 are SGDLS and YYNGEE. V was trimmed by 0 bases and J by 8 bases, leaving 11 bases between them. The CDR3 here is CASSVVAGRGYTF. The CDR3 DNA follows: TGTGCCAGCAGCGTAGTGGCAGGCCGGGGCTACACCTTC.

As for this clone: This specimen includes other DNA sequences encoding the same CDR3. In DNA form, the CDR3 reads TGTGCCAGCAGCTTAGTAGCGGGGGGACAAGAGACCCAGTACTTC. Amino acids: CASSLVAGGQETQYF. The chain recombines TRBV7-2 with TRBJ2-5, with TRBD2 identical over 10 bases. Germline values: CDR1 SGHTA, CDR2 FQGNSA. With 1 base clipped from V and 2 bases from J, the junction kept 1 base outside the gene matches. The CDR3 extends over 15 amino acids.

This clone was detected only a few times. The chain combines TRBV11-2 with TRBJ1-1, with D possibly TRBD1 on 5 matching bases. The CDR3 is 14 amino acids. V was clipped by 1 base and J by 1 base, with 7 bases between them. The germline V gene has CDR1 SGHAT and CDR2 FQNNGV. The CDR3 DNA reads TGTGCCAGCAGCTTAGGACAGTGGAACACTGAAGCTTTCTTT. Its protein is CASSLGQWNTEAFF.

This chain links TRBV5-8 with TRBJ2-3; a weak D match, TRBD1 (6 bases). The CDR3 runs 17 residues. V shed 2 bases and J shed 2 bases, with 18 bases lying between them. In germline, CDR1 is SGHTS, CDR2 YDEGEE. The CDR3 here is CASSFQYEGGPTDTQYF. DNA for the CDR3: TGTGCCAGCAGCTTCCAATACGAAGGGGGTCCCACAGATACGCAGTATTTT. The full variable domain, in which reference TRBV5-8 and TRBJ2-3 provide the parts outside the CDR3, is EAGVTQSPTHLIKTRGQQATLRCSPISGHTSVYWYQQALGLGLQFLLWYDEGEERNRGNFPPRFSGRQFPNYSSELNVNALELEDSALYLCASSFQYEGGPTDTQYFGPGTRLTVL.

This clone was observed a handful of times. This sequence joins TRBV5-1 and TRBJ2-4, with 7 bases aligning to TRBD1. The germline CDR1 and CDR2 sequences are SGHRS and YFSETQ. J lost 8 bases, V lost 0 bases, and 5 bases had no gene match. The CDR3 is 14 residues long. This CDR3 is CASSLGQGRDIQYF. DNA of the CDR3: TGCGCCAGCAGCTTGGGACAGGGACGTGACATTCAGTACTTC.

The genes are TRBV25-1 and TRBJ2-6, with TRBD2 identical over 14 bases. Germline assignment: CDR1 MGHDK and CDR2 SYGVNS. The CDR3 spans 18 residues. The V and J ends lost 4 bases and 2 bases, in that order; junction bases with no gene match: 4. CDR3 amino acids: CASSAGLAGGAGANVLTF. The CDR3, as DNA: TGTGCCAGCAGTGCTGGACTAGCGGGGGGCGCTGGGGCCAACGTCCTGACTTTC.

The CDR3 nucleotides read TGTGCCAGCTCACCGCTCCAAACAGGGAACACTGAAGCTTTCTTT. Residues: CASSPLQTGNTEAFF. The chain combines TRBV18 with TRBJ1-1; tentatively, D is TRBD1 (5 bases). The V end lost 3 bases, the J end lost 1 base, and 12 bases lay between the germline ends. CDR1 and CDR2 (germline): KGHSH, LQKENI. This CDR3 contains 15 residues. The full variable domain, in which reference TRBV18 and TRBJ1-1 provide the parts outside the CDR3, is NAGVMQNPRHLVRRRGQEARLRCSPMKGHSHVYWYRQLPEEGLKFMVYLQKENIIDESGMPKERFSAEFPKEGPSILRIQQVVRGDSAAYFCASSPLQTGNTEAFFGQGTRLTVV.

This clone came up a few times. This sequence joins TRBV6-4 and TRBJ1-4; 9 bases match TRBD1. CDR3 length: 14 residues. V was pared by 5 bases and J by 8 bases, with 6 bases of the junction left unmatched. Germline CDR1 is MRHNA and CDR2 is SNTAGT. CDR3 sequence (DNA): TGTGCCAGCAGTCCCGGGACAGGGAGCGAAAAACTGTTTTTT. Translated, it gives CASSPGTGSEKLFF.

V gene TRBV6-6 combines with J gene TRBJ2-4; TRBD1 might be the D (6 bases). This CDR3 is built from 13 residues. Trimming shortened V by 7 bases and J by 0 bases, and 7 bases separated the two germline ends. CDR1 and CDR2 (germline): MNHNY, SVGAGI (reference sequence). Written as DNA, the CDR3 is TGTGCCAGCACGGGACAAGCCAAAAACATTCAGTACTTC. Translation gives CASTGQAKNIQYF.

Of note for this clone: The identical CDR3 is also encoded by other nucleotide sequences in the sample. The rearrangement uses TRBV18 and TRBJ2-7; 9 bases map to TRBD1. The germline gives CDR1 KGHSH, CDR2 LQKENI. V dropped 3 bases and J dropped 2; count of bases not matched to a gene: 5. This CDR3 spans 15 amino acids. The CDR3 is CASSPGQGPTYEQYF. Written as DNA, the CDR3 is TGTGCCAGCTCACCGGGACAGGGCCCAACCTACGAGCAGTACTTC.

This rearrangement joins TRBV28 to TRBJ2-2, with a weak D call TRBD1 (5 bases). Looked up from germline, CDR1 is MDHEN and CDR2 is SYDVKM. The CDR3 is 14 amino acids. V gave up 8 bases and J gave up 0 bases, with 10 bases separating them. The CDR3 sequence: CASRGHPNTGELFF. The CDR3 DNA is TGTGCCAGCCGAGGACATCCGAACACCGGGGAGCTGTTTTTT.

CDR3 DNA: TGTGCCAGCAGGGGACAGGGGGGTTTAAATGAGCAGTTCTTC. Translation: CASRGQGGLNEQFF. The chain carries TRBV6-5 and TRBJ2-1, with 11 bases aligning to TRBD1. The germline V gene encodes CDR1 MNHEY and CDR2 SVGAGI. The length of the CDR3 is 14 residues. V shed 6 bases, J shed 7 bases, and the junction held 5 bases outside the gene matches.